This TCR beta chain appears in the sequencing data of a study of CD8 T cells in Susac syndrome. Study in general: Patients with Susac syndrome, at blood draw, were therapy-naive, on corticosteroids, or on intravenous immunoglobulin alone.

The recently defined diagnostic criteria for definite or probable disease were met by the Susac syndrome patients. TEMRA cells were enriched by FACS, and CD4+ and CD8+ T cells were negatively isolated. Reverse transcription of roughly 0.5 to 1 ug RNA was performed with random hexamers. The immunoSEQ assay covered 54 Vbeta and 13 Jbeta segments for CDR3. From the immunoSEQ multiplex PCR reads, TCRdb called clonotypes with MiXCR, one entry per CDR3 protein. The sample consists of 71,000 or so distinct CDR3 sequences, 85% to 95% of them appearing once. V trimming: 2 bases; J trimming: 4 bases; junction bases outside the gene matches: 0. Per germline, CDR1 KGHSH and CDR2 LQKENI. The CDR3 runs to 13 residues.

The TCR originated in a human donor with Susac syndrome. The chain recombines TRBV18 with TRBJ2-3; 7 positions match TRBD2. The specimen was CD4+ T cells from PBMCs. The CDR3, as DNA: TGTGCCAGCTCACCAGGGAGGGCAGATACGCAGTATTTT. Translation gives CASSPGRADTQYF.